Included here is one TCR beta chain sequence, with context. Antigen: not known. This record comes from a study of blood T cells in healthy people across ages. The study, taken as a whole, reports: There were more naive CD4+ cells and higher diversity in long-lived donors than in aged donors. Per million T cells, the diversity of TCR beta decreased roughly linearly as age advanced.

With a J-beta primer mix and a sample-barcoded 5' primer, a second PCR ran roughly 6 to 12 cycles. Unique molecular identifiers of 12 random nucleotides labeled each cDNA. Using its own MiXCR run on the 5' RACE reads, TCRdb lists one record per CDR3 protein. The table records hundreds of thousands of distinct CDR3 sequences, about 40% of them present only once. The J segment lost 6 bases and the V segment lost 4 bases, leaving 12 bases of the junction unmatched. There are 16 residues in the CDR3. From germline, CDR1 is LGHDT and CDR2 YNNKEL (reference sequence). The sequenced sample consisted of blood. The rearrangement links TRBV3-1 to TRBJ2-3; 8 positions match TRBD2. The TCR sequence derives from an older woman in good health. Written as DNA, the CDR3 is TGTGCCAGCAGCCGACAAACGGGGGGGCGGGCTGATACGCAGTATTTT. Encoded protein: CASSRQTGGRADTQYF.